This entry lists 20 T cell receptor delta chains sequenced from one sample in a study of γδ T cells in repeated Plasmodium falciparum infection. Bulk repertoires came from Vgamma9/Vdelta2+ or Vdelta2-negative gammadelta T cells flow-sorted from PBMC. TCRdb re-analyzed the multiplex PCR reads via CATT. Of approximately 50,000 delta-chain clones listed, roughly 1.9% were seen once; the top ten hold around 25%. Material for sequencing was gamma-delta T cells from blood. The origin of the receptors is a pool of human donors (malaria-infected and uninfected, not separated).

This clone came up many times. The rearrangement links TRDV1 to TRDJ1; D is unresolved. Because TCRdb records no J gene, it was assigned here through a match of the DNA to germline. The CDR3 sequence is 18 residues long. V lost 2 bases, J lost 2 bases, and 21 bases lay in between. Per germline, CDR1 TSWWSYY and CDR2 QGS. The CDR3 sequence: CALGEFALPPGGTDKLIF. The CDR3 coding sequence is TGTGCTCTTGGGGAATTTGCCCTCCCCCCCGGCGGGACCGATAAACTCATCTTT.

Points on this clone: The protein recorded in TCRdb matches a much larger clone and deviates from this DNA's translation at residue 11, suggesting a read error; the protein here is obtained by translating the DNA. The gene calls are TRDV2 and TRDJ1; tentatively, D is TRDD2 or TRDD3 (5 bases each). Germline matching of the DNA provided the J gene here, since TCRdb leaves it blank. The CDR3 extends over 25 amino acids. Looked up from germline, CDR1 is GEAIGNYY and CDR2 is EKD. V lost 1 base, J lost 0 bases, and 41 bases lay in between. Here the CDR3 DNA reads TGTGCCTGTGACACGGGCCTTCTTTCAGGGTTGGGATGTCACCCCCCAAAGTGGTACACCGATAAACTCATCTTT. It encodes CACDTGLLSGLGCHPPKWYTDKLIF.

On this clone: Since a far larger clone is one base different, this is likely a read error. Other DNA sequences from this sample encode an identical CDR3 as well. CDR3 region: CALGELVFIPRPRSGLQLGDTFWDKLIF. The CDR3 DNA reads as TGTGCTCTTGGGGAACTAGTTTTTATCCCCAGGCCGAGATCCGGCCTTCAACTGGGGGATACTTTCTGGGATAAACTCATCTTT. This sequence joins TRDV1 and TRDJ1; 12 bases are a match to TRDD3. Here the J gene was assigned by germline matching of the DNA, as TCRdb has none. The CDR3 consists of 28 residues. Germline CDR1 reads TSWWSYY; CDR2 reads QGS. The ends lost 0 bases at V and 5 bases at J; junction bases unmatched: 40.

This clone was picked up a small number of times. A far larger clone is one nucleotide away, so this likely arose from a read error. This same CDR3 is encoded by further DNA sequences in the sample. This chain joins TRDV1 and TRDJ1; TRDD3 is a possible D gene (6 bases). TCRdb carries no J gene annotation; the J gene was assigned here by matching the DNA with germline. V was pared by 2 bases and J by 2 bases, with 33 bases between. CDR3 length: 22 residues. The germline V gene has CDR1 TSWWSYY and CDR2 QGS. CDR3: CALGEALDLYWAPPRGTDKLIF. CDR3 sequence (DNA): TGTGCTCTTGGGGAAGCCCTGGATTTGTACTGGGCCCCGCCACGGGGTACCGATAAACTCATCTTT.

This clone showed up just a few times. The protein held in TCRdb is that of a much larger clone and does not match this DNA's translation at residue 14, likely because of a read error; the protein shown is translated from the DNA. The chain links TRDV2 to TRDJ1; 11 positions agree with TRDD3. Per the germline V gene, CDR1 is GEAIGNYY and CDR2 is EKD. V shed 0 bases, J shed 0 bases, and the junction held 23 bases outside the gene matches. CDR3 length: 23 amino acids. CDR3 sequence: CACDTVKGQILGDMDRYTDKLIF. DNA of the CDR3: TGTGCCTGTGACACCGTAAAAGGTCAGATACTGGGGGATATGGACAGGTACACCGATAAACTCATCTTT.

Concerning this clone: This likely reflects a read error, since a far larger clone is one base away. This sample includes further DNA sequences coding for the same CDR3. The chain uses TRDV1 and TRDJ1, with a possible D match to TRDD3 (7 bases). TCRdb leaves out the J gene; it was filled in here by matching the DNA to germline. The germline V gene has CDR1 TSWWSYY and CDR2 QGS. CDR3 length: 25 amino acids. V was trimmed by 3 bases and J by 1 base, leaving 42 bases between them. Here the CDR3 reads CALGDPFPPYPANLLGFLSTDKLIF. In DNA, the CDR3 is TGTGCTCTTGGGGATCCCTTCCCCCCCTATCCGGCGAACCTACTGGGGTTCCTTTCCACCGATAAACTCATCTTT.

This clone was picked up many times. TCRdb lists the protein of a much larger clone for this DNA, which differs at residue 9, so this is likely a read error; the protein given here is translated from the DNA itself. The rearrangement links TRDV3 to TRDJ1; a possible D gene is TRDD3 (5 bases). Germline V gives CDR1 TVYSNPD, CDR2 GDNSRS (reference sequence). CDR3 length: 19 amino acids. CDR3 nucleotide sequence: TGTGCGTTCCACCCCTCTCCACCGAGCGTACGGGATCGTTTGGGTAAACTCATCTTT. Translated: CAFHPSPPSVRDRLGKLIF.

Concerning this clone itself: For this DNA, TCRdb reports the protein of a much larger clone, which diverges at residue 8, most likely from a read error; the protein presented here is translated directly from the DNA. The chain combines TRDV1 with TRDJ1; TRDD3 matches at 9 bases. Assignment of the J gene here rests on matching the DNA to germline, because TCRdb gives none. This CDR3 has 20 amino acids. Germline-derived CDR1 and CDR2 are TSWWSYY and QGS. Trimming cost V 5 bases and J 8 bases; bases outside gene matches: 27. The DNA of the CDR3 is TGTGCTCTTGGGAAAGGGGGATTCTTCCTATCCTACTGGGGGAAGGAGAAACTCATCTTT. Residues: CALGKGGFFLSYWGKEKLIF.

This clone was observed a handful of times. TCRdb pairs this DNA with a much larger clone's protein that differs at residue 11, likely a read error; the protein shown was translated from the DNA. The genes are TRDV1 and TRDJ1; 13 positions agree with TRDD3. The J gene comes from matching the DNA to germline here; TCRdb lacks it. The CDR3 contains 28 residues. With V trimmed by 1 base and J by 1 base, 36 bases remained unmatched. The V gene's germline CDR1 is TSWWSYY and CDR2 QGS. CDR3 nucleotide sequence: TGTGCTCTTGGGGAACAGAACCCCTCAAACACTCTTTTATACTGGGGGATACGCGAGGGAGGGAGCACCGATAAACTCATCTTT. It yields the protein CALGEQNPSNTLLYWGIREGGSTDKLIF.

Details on this clone: TCRdb attributes to this sequence the protein of a much larger clone, which differs from the DNA translation at residue 11; a read error is likely, and the protein displayed is translated from the DNA. The rearrangement joins TRDV1 to TRDJ1, with TRDD3 matching over 7 bases. No J gene is reported in TCRdb; it was inferred here by comparing the DNA with germline. The junction had 22 bases not matched to a gene; V was cut back by 0 bases and J by 0 bases. Per germline, CDR1 TSWWSYY and CDR2 QGS. The CDR3 spans 22 residues. CDR3 DNA: TGTGCTCTTGGGGAACTCCCCCCCTACTTGGCTACTGGGGCCTTGTACACCGATAAACTCATCTTT. Encoded protein: CALGELPPYLATGALYTDKLIF.

In regard to this clone: The protein held in TCRdb is that of a much larger clone and does not match this DNA's translation at residue 6, likely because of a read error; the protein shown is translated from the DNA. The gene calls are TRDV1 and TRDJ1; a weak D match, TRDD3 (6 bases). TCRdb records no J gene; here it was assigned by comparing the DNA to germline. The CDR3 totals 20 residues. Germline CDR1 TSWWSYY, CDR2 QGS. Trimming removed 2 bases from V and 1 base from J, with 26 bases in between. The chain's CDR3 is CALGESSPPYWAPGTDKLIF. CDR3 nucleotides: TGTGCTCTTGGGGAATCCTCCCCCCCCTACTGGGCTCCCGGCACCGATAAACTCATCTTT.

With regard to this clone: TCRdb's listed protein matches a much larger clone and diverges from this DNA's translation at residue 10, likely through a read error; the protein shown comes from the DNA. The V gene is TRDV3, the J gene TRDJ1; a possible D gene is TRDD3 (5 bases). The J gene, left out of TCRdb, was set here by checking the DNA against germline. V lost 4 bases, J lost 4 bases, and 31 bases lay in between. The CDR3 contains 18 residues. Germline CDR1 and CDR2: TVYSNPD and GDNSRS (reference sequence). The CDR3 DNA sequence: TGTGCCTCTCGACCTTGTTTCTGGTGGGGTACGCTTAGCGATAAACTCATCTTT. Protein sequence: CASRPCFWWGTLSDKLIF.

This clone showed up just a few times. The mismatch at residue 11 between this DNA's translation and the TCRdb protein of a much larger clone likely reflects a read error; the protein shown is translated from the DNA. The rearrangement joins TRDV3 to TRDJ1, with 9 bases that match TRDD3. The J gene comes from matching the DNA to germline here; TCRdb lacks it. Trimming at V came to 2 bases and at J to 0 bases, leaving 22 bases not matched to a gene. The CDR3 runs 20 residues. From germline, CDR1 is TVYSNPD and CDR2 GDNSRS (reference sequence). The CDR3 loop is CAFSNRPYWGTSPNTDKLIF. The DNA for the CDR3 is TGTGCCTTTTCCAATAGGCCGTACTGGGGGACCAGTCCCAACACCGATAAACTCATCTTT.

This clone was seen a handful of times. TCRdb's entry gives the protein of a much larger clone, which mismatches this DNA's translation at residue 13, likely from a read error; the protein reported here is translated from the DNA. This sequence joins TRDV2 and TRDJ1; 11 nucleotides align to TRDD3. TCRdb offers no J gene call, so here the DNA was matched to germline to obtain one. After removal of 0 bases from V and 0 bases from J, the junction contained 14 bases not matched to a gene. Germline V gene lookup returns CDR1 GEAIGNYY and CDR2 EKD. The CDR3 totals 20 residues. The CDR3 sequence is CACDTVGGGYGESYTDKLIF. The CDR3 region has the DNA TGTGCCTGTGACACCGTTGGTGGGGGATACGGGGAATCGTACACCGATAAACTCATCTTT.

This clone was recorded many times. A far larger clone is one base from this, pointing to a likely read error. Within the sample, other DNA sequences also encode this same CDR3. The rearrangement links TRDV2 to TRDJ3; D is uncertain. TCRdb does not report a J gene; here it was assigned by matching the DNA to germline references. V was pared by 3 bases and J by 0 bases, with 17 bases between. Germline V CDR1 and CDR2: GEAIGNYY, EKD. The CDR3 is 19 amino acids. The CDR3 protein is CACDSVGDRSSWDTRQMFF. CDR3 sequence (DNA): TGTGCCTGTGACTCCGTGGGAGATAGGAGCTCCTGGGACACCCGACAGATGTTTTTC.

This clone has at least ten counts. A much larger clone is a single base away; this may be a read error. V usage is TRDV2 and J usage is TRDJ1; 13 nucleotides match TRDD3. The J gene is not listed in TCRdb, so it was assigned here from a DNA match to germline. The J segment lost 0 bases and the V segment lost 0 bases, leaving 9 bases of the junction unmatched. CDR1 is GEAIGNYY and CDR2 is EKD in the germline V gene. This CDR3 spans 19 amino acids. The CDR3 spells CACDTITGGYGTYTDKLIF. CDR3 in DNA: TGTGCCTGTGACACCATTACTGGGGGATACGGGACATACACCGATAAACTCATCTTT.

This clone has more than one count but fewer than ten. A far larger clone is one nucleotide away, so this likely arose from a read error. The identical CDR3 is also encoded by other nucleotide sequences in the sample. The chain couples TRAV38-2/DV8 to TRDJ1; TRDD3 matches at 13 bases. The J gene, not given by TCRdb, was assigned here from a germline match of the nucleotide sequence. The CDR3 runs to 27 residues. The germline gives CDR1 TSESDYY, CDR2 QEAYKQQN. Trimming cost V 3 bases and J 0 bases; bases outside gene matches: 35. The CDR3 protein is CAYRNPSVVRIKNYHWGIRFYTDKLIF. The CDR3 DNA sequence: TGTGCTTATAGGAACCCTTCCGTGGTTAGGATCAAAAATTATCACTGGGGGATACGCTTCTACACCGATAAACTCATCTTT.

On this clone itself: A far larger clone differs by one base, so this is likely a read error. The gene calls are TRDV2 and TRDJ1, with a tentative D call TRDD3 (6 bases). The J gene, left out of TCRdb, was set here by checking the DNA against germline. CDR1 and CDR2 (germline): GEAIGNYY, EKD. V was cut by 1 base and J by 0 bases, with 17 bases left in between. The CDR3 is 17 residues long. The DNA for the CDR3 is TGTGCCTGTGACACGCTGGGGAAGAAGGGGAACACCGATAAACTCATCTTT. Protein sequence: CACDTLGKKGNTDKLIF.

The J gene is TRDJ1, the V gene TRDV2; 9 bases map to TRDD3. The J gene, left out of TCRdb, was set here by checking the DNA against germline. Germline V gene lookup returns CDR1 GEAIGNYY and CDR2 EKD. The V and J ends lost 3 bases and 0 bases, in that order; junction bases with no gene match: 7. The CDR3 has 16 residues. CDR3 DNA sequence: TGTGCCTGTGACTCACTGGGGATACGGTACACCGATAAACTCATCTTT. Translating it yields CACDSLGIRYTDKLIF.

Remarks on this clone: This DNA translates differently at residue 19 from the TCRdb protein, which is that of a much larger clone; a read error is likely, and the protein shown is the DNA's own translation. The V segment is TRDV1, and no J call was made; the table's TRDD3 call for D was not verified on the DNA. The CDR3 is 21 amino acids. Germline V gene lookup returns CDR1 TSWWSYY and CDR2 QGS. CDR3 sequence: CALGKRLLLWGIPMASDKRIF. The CDR3, as DNA: TGTGCTCTTGGGAAAAGGTTACTACTTTGGGGGATACCCATGGCGTCCGATAAACGCATCTTT.